This is a list of T cell receptor beta chains from one sample in a study of beta chain features in type 1 diabetes. Measured with immunoSEQ multiplex PCR; TCRdb has only the in-frame clones, and not every one. Of 130,000 to 150,000 clones listed, about 44% were seen once; the top ten hold over 0.4%. Source material: Tregs from blood. These receptors all stem from a young man in good health. CDR3s include the opening cysteine and the closing phenylalanine or tryptophan. The D gene is left open where the match is weak.

length	V	J	D	CDR3
14	TRBV6-1	TRBJ2-3	TRBD1	CASSTMDRGDTQYF
11	TRBV29-1	TRBJ1-2	TRBD1	CSSGQGDGYTF
13	TRBV7-9	TRBJ2-5	-	CASSRTRPETQYF
15	TRBV7-2	TRBJ2-7	-	CASSRIDRMSYEQYF
20	TRBV19	TRBJ2-2	TRBD2	CASSLRVQGLALTNTGELFF
15	TRBV4-3	TRBJ1-1	-	CASSHPGGGAVEAFF
15	TRBV5-1	TRBJ2-3	TRBD1	CASSSGTASTDTQYF
12	TRBV5-1	TRBJ2-1	-	CASRGPGDEQFF
15	TRBV7-2	TRBJ2-7	-	CASSDRTGTAYEQYF
17	TRBV4-3	TRBJ2-7	-	CASSQEFHRAQSSVLYF
14	TRBV5-5	TRBJ1-2	-	CASTGGRSNYGYTF
15	TRBV28	TRBJ2-5	TRBD1	CASRDGGQALETQYF
16	TRBV6-6	TRBJ2-1	TRBD2	CASSYSVAGIYNEQFF
12	TRBV7-9	TRBJ2-3	-	CASSRLEDTQYF
16	TRBV7-3	TRBJ2-2	TRBD2	CASSPLAGSGTGELFF
16	TRBV19	TRBJ2-3	-	CASSIVTGGTGVTQYF
18	TRBV4-3	TRBJ2-1	TRBD2	CASSHHPGGLAGINEQFF
15	TRBV30	TRBJ1-2	-	CAWSVEPGRKSGYTF
16	TRBV19	TRBJ1-1	TRBD1	CASSFGGWTGNTEAFF
14	TRBV27	TRBJ2-1	TRBD2	CASRGLAAYNEQFF
14	TRBV5-6	TRBJ2-3	-	CASSFVTRADTQYF
17	TRBV19	TRBJ1-5	-	CASSTPGGRGVKQPQHF
13	TRBV7-2	TRBJ1-5	-	CASSPGPPQPQHF
14	TRBV7-2	TRBJ1-1	TRBD1	CASSLTGGLTEAFF
15	TRBV30	TRBJ1-1	TRBD1	CAWSVAGTVNTEAFF
15	TRBV5-1	TRBJ1-2	TRBD1	CASSFRQGSSYGYTF
13	TRBV28	TRBJ2-5	-	CASIPGGQETQYF
15	TRBV7-2	TRBJ2-5	TRBD2	CASSLSPSGKGTQYF
13	TRBV19	TRBJ1-1	TRBD1	CASSGDRATEAFF
15	TRBV5-4	TRBJ2-7	-	CASSLAAVRGYEQYF
13	TRBV25-1	TRBJ1-1	-	CASSEQGRTEAFF
13	TRBV5-6	TRBJ2-3	TRBD1	CASSSDRPDTQYF
15	TRBV28	TRBJ2-7	TRBD2	CASRFEAGRSYEQYF
12	TRBV7-2	TRBJ1-5	-	CASSGGLIPQHF
14	TRBV5-4	TRBJ1-2	TRBD1	CASSWGQGARGYTF
15	TRBV7-2	TRBJ1-4	-	CASSLLGAGNEKLFF
12	TRBV28	TRBJ1-2	-	CASSSQKGGYTF
18	TRBV10-3	TRBJ2-3	TRBD2	CAISERNSGLAGADTQYF
13	TRBV2	TRBJ1-1	TRBD1	CASSADRDTEAFF
14	TRBV19	TRBJ2-1	-	CASSMRHTGNEQFF
11	TRBV20-1	TRBJ1-2	-	CSATGPYGYTF
14	TRBV19	TRBJ1-2	-	CASSIGRLNYGYTF
16	TRBV5-1	TRBJ1-3	-	CASSLIPGVSGNTIYF
17	TRBV19	TRBJ2-1	TRBD2	CASRLSTLAGGPNEQFF
16	TRBV6-5	TRBJ1-5	-	CASSYVSGQLDQPQHF
15	TRBV6-5	TRBJ2-1	-	CASSRDTSSYNEQFF
14	TRBV5-8	TRBJ1-2	-	CASSPAVFLPGYTF
14	TRBV28	TRBJ1-1	TRBD1	CASSPDRRNTEAFF
12	TRBV5-4	TRBJ1-6	-	CASSLQNSPLHF
15	TRBV6-1	TRBJ1-5	-	CASRERGFSNQPQHF
15	TRBV4-3	TRBJ2-1	TRBD1	CASSSRDRSYNEQFF
14	TRBV5-1	TRBJ2-3	-	CASKGAEETDTQYF
15	TRBV27	TRBJ2-7	TRBD2	CASSQRGGASYEQYF
14	TRBV5-1	TRBJ2-7	-	CASSSSFGSYEQYF